This T cell receptor (beta chain) derives from a study of identical twins. The table lists this clonotype with many counts. The target antigen is unknown. Study results and limitations: Invariant MAIT and iNKT cells could partly confound zero-insertion analyses.

Germline assignment: CDR1 MNHEY and CDR2 SVGAGI. The V and J ends lost 4 bases and 1 base respectively, with 7 bases between them. This CDR3 contains 14 residues. With template switching, a universal primer site was added, and the cDNA carried unique molecular identifiers. TCRdb passed the 5' RACE reads through MiXCR, listing each CDR3 protein once. The sample shows 250,000 to 300,000 distinct CDR3 sequences, around 8.3% of them seen only once. Separately, the same data were catalogued under a study of yellow fever vaccine responses in identical twins.

The sample comprised CD8+ T cells sorted from blood. This sequence was found in a woman younger than 35 in good health. The chain employs TRBV6-5 and TRBJ2-2, with unresolved D. CDR3 region: CASSWVENTGELFF. The CDR3 DNA reads as TGTGCCAGCAGTTGGGTGGAGAACACCGGGGAGCTGTTTTTT.